This TCR beta chain was sequenced during a study of T cell responses to AZD1222 COVID-19 vaccine. For the study at large: Combined were second doses at about 4 or about 12 weeks.

Points from the study as a whole: The study sampled repertoires only after the peak T cell response. The CD4 TCRs associated with vaccination extended across spike and predominated at 160-218 and 743-854.

The CDR3 loop spans 15 amino acids. Germline V gene data show CDR1 as LGHNA and CDR2 as YNFKEQ. V dropped 1 base and J dropped 9 bases, with 16 bases sitting between them. This clone came up once. The antigen remains undetermined. Profiling relied on immunoSEQ multiplex PCR, and the TCRdb table lists in-frame clones only, not all of them. The table records around 130,000 clones, about 91% of them present only once. J is TRBJ2-1 and V is TRBV4-2, with D possibly called TRBD1 or TRBD2 (5 bases each). The material was peripheral blood, obtained on day 0 of AZD1222 vaccination. The clonotype originates from an adult in good health. The CDR3 region is CASSQVEGRPGEQFF. DNA of the CDR3: TGTGCCAGCAGCCAAGTAGAGGGGAGACCCGGTGAGCAGTTCTTC.